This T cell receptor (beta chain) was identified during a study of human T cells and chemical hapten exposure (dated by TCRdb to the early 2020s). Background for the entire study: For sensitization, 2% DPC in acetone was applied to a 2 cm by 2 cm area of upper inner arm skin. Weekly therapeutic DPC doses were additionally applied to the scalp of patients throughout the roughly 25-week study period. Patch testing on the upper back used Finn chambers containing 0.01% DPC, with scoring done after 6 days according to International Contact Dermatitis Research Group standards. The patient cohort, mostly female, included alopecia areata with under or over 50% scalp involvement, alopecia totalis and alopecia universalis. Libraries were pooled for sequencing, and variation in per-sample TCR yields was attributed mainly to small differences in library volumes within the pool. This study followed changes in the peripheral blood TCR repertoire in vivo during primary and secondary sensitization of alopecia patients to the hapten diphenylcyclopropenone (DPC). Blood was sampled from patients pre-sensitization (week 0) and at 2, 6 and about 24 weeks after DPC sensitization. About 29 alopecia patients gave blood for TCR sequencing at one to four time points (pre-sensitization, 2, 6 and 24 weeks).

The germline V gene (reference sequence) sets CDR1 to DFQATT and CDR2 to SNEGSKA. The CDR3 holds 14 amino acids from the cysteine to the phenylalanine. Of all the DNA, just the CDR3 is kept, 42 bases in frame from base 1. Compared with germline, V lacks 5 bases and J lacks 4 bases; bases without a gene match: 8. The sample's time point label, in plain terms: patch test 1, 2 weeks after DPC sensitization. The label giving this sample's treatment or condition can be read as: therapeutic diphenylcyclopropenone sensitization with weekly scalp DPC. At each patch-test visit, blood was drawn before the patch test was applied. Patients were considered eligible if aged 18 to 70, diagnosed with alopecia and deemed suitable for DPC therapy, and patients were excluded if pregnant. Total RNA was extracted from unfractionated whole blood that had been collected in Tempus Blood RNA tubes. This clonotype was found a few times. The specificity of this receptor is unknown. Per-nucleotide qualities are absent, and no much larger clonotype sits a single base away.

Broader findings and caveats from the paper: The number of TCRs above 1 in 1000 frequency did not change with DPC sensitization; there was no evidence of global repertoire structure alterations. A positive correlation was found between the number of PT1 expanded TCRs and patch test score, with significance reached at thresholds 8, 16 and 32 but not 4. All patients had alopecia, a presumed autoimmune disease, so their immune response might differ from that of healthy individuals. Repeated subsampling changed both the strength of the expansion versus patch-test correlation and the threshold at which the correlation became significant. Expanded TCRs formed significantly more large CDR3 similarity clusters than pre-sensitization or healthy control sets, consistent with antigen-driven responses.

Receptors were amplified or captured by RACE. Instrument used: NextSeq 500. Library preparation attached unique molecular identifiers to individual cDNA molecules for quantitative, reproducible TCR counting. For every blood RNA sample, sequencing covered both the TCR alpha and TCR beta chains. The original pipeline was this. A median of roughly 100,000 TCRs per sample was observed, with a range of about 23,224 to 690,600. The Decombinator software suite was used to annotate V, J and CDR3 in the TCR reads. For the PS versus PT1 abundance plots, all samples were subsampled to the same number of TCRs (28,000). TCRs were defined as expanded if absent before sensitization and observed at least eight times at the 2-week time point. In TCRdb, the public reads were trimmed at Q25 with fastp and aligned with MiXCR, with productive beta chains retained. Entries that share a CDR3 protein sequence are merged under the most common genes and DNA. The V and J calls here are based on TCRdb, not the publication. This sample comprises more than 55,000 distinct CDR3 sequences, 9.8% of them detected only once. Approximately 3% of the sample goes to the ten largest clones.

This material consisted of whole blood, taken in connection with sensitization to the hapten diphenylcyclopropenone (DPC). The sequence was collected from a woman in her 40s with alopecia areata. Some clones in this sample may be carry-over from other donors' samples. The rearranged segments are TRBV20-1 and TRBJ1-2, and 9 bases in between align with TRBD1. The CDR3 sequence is CSAWGTGSSYGYTF. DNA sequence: TGCAGTGCTTGGGGGACAGGGTCATCCTATGGCTACACCTTC.